These 14 T cell receptor beta chains were sequenced from one sample in a study of shared clonotypes between healthy human individuals. Only in-frame clones appear in the TCRdb table, and some are missing; sequencing was by immunoSEQ multiplex PCR. The data show some 2,500,000 clones, 93% seen once. The sequencing sample was made of naive CD4+ T cells from PBMCs. Described subset: CD45RA+ positively selected. These receptors all come from a man aged 18 to 30 in good health. Some clones in this sample may be carry-over from other donors' samples.

V usage is TRBV6-1 and J usage is TRBJ2-3; no firm D call. CDR1 is MNHNS and CDR2 is SASEGT in the germline V gene. The germline V and J ends were trimmed by 4 bases and 4 bases, with 12 bases remaining between them. The CDR3 spans 14 residues. CDR3 nucleotides: TGTGCCAGCAGTGCGCGCTCTCCCGCAGATACGCAGTATTTT. Encoded protein: CASSARSPADTQYF.

The chain uses TRBV10-3 and TRBJ2-7; D is unresolved. V lost 10 bases and J 1 base, leaving 14 bases between the germline ends. Germline V gives CDR1 ENHRY, CDR2 SYGVKD. This CDR3 spans 13 amino acids. The CDR3 loop reads CATLPDGSYEQYF. CDR3 DNA: TGTGCCACCCTACCGGACGGTTCCTACGAGCAGTACTTC.

The chain uses TRBV7-2 and TRBJ2-5; D is uncertain. Trimming removed 0 bases at V and 4 bases at J, with 9 bases between. The germline V gene encodes CDR1 SGHTA and CDR2 FQGNSA. The length of the CDR3 is 14 residues. The CDR3 spells CASSLANPLETQYF. CDR3 DNA: TGTGCCAGCAGCTTAGCGAACCCCCTAGAGACCCAGTACTTC. Combining the CDR3 with reference TRBV7-2 and TRBJ2-5 gives the whole variable domain GAGVSQSPSNKVTEKGKDVELRCDPISGHTALYWYRQSLGQGLEFLIYFQGNSAPDKSGLPSDRFSAERTGGSVSTLTIQRTQQEDSAVYLCASSLANPLETQYFGPGTRLLVL.

The rearrangement links TRBV4-3 to TRBJ2-1; a weak D match, TRBD2 (5 bases). Deletions cut 1 base from V and 7 bases from J, with 14 bases between. This CDR3 is 15 amino acids long. Germline CDR1 LGHNA, CDR2 YSLEER. CDR3 bases: TGCGCCAGCAGCCAAGTTTCCGGGATAGGTAATGAGCAGTTCTTC. Protein sequence: CASSQVSGIGNEQFF.

The rearrangement links TRBV6-5 to TRBJ2-1, with TRBD2 identical over 7 bases. The CDR3 runs 16 residues. From germline, CDR1 is MNHEY and CDR2 SVGAGI. Losses at the gene ends were 0 bases for V and 13 bases for J; bases not matched to a gene: 15. The CDR3 protein is CASSYSMGLGGFEQFF. In DNA, the CDR3 is TGTGCCAGCAGTTACTCTATGGGATTGGGGGGGTTTGAACAGTTCTTC.

The chain carries TRBV27 and TRBJ2-6; 9 bases fit TRBD1. The germline V gene encodes CDR1 MNHEY and CDR2 SMNVEV (reference sequence). V lost 5 bases to trimming and J lost 1 base; unmatched junction nucleotides: 12. The CDR3 has 19 amino acids. CDR3 sequence (DNA): TGTGCCAGCAGTGCCCACCGGGACAGGGTCAATTCTGGGGCCAACGTCCTGACTTTC. Translated, it gives CASSAHRDRVNSGANVLTF.

This clone was recorded only once. The CDR3 DNA reads as TGTGCCAGCTCACCAAGGTTAGAGGGAGGCGAGCAGTACTTC. Its translation: CASSPRLEGGEQYF. This chain links TRBV18 with TRBJ2-7, with D maybe TRBD2 (6 bases). The CDR3 has 14 residues. Germline V CDR1 and CDR2: KGHSH, LQKENI. Trimming pared 2 bases from V and 6 bases from J, leaving 14 bases between.

This clone was counted a few times. This sequence joins TRBV9 and TRBJ1-1, with D unclear. The germline V and J ends were trimmed by 3 bases and 1 base, with 7 bases remaining between them. From germline, CDR1 is SGDLS and CDR2 YYNGEE. This CDR3 is 13 amino acids long. In nucleotides, the CDR3 is TGTGCCAGCAGCGAGGCTGGGAACACTGAAGCTTTCTTT. It encodes CASSEAGNTEAFF.

The V call is TRBV6-5, the J call TRBJ1-4, with a tentative D call TRBD1 (6 bases). Germline CDR1 MNHEY, CDR2 SVGAGI. Trimming stripped 0 bases from V and 7 bases from J, with 15 bases between. This CDR3 is 16 amino acids long. The CDR3 region has the DNA TGTGCCAGCAGTTACTCACCAGGGGTGGTGGGTGAAAAACTGTTTTTT. This gives the protein CASSYSPGVVGEKLFF.

The chain couples TRBV15 to TRBJ1-2; unclear D gene. V was cut by 3 bases and J by 5 bases, with 25 bases left in between. The CDR3 runs to 18 residues. Per germline, CDR1 LNHNV and CDR2 YYDKDF (reference sequence). The CDR3 sequence: CATSRWPPSPPAPYGYTF. The CDR3 coding sequence is TGTGCCACCAGCAGGTGGCCTCCTAGTCCTCCAGCCCCATATGGCTACACCTTC.

The chain couples TRBV27 to TRBJ1-4; TRBD1 agrees at 12 bases. The CDR3 loop spans 15 amino acids. The germline CDR1 and CDR2 sequences are MNHEY and SMNVEV (reference sequence). V gave up 5 bases and J gave up 8 bases; unmatched junction bases: 6. CDR3 region: CASSRVGTGGEKLFF. CDR3 nucleotides: TGTGCCAGCAGTAGAGTCGGGACAGGGGGCGAAAAACTGTTTTTT.

A single count supports this clone. The chain links TRBV4-1 to TRBJ2-3; 8 bases map to TRBD2. The trim removed 3 bases at V and 5 bases at J, leaving 7 bases unmatched. CDR1 and CDR2 (germline): MGHRA, YSYEKL. The CDR3 runs to 15 residues. CDR3 sequence reads: CASSQVLAGLDTQYF. CDR3 nucleotides: TGCGCCAGCAGCCAGGTTCTAGCGGGCTTAGATACGCAGTATTTT.

This clone was observed a single time. The chain has TRBV19 and TRBJ2-3, with TRBD2 matching 7 bases. There are 14 residues in the CDR3. V lost 6 bases to trimming and J lost 1 base; unmatched junction nucleotides: 4. CDR1 is LNHDA, CDR2 SQIVND, per germline (reference sequence). The chain's CDR3 is CASSRDYRTDTQYF. In DNA form, the CDR3 reads TGTGCCAGTAGCCGGGACTACCGCACAGATACGCAGTATTTT.

This clone occurred a few times. The rearrangement joins TRBV7-9 to TRBJ1-2, with TRBD1 as a possible D gene (6 bases). Trimming removed 3 bases at V and 7 bases at J, with 12 bases between. The germline CDR1 and CDR2 sequences are SEHNR and FQNEAQ (reference sequence). This CDR3 is built from 13 residues. CDR3 sequence reads: CASSFAGGIGYTF. The CDR3 nucleotides read TGTGCCAGCAGCTTTGCCGGGGGCATTGGCTACACCTTC.